The 31 T cell receptor beta chains below come from one sample, sequenced in a study of CD8 T cells in Susac syndrome. Random hexamers served to reverse transcribe about 0.5 to 1 ug RNA. MiXCR, run by TCRdb on the immunoSEQ multiplex PCR reads, gives a single entry per CDR3 protein. The sample yields some 50,000 distinct CDR3 sequences, 95% seen once. Sequenced: CD8+ T cells from PBMCs. These receptors all come from a human donor with Susac syndrome.

The chain couples TRBV2 to TRBJ2-5, with D perhaps being TRBD1 or TRBD2 (5 bases each). The CDR3 runs to 15 residues. The V end lost 8 bases, the J end lost 5 bases, and 21 bases lay between the germline ends. Per germline, CDR1 SNHLY and CDR2 FYNNEI. CDR3 protein: CASLLGTSRRETQYF. The CDR3 nucleotides are TGTGCCAGCTTACTTGGGACCTCGAGGCGGGAGACCCAGTACTTC. Based on the CDR3 plus reference TRBV2 and TRBJ2-5, the full variable domain is EPEVTQTPSHQVTQMGQEVILRCVPISNHLYFYWYRQILGQKVEFLVSFYNNEISEKSEIFDDQFSVERPDGSNFTLKIRSTKLEDSAMYFCASLLGTSRRETQYFGPGTRLLVL.

This clonotype was counted once. This chain links TRBV30 with TRBJ1-1, with unresolved D. Germline V lookup: CDR1 GTSNPN, CDR2 SVGIG (reference sequence). The CDR3 length is 10 residues. Trimming cost V 1 base and J 10 bases, with 7 bases left between them. The DNA of the CDR3 is TGTGCCTGGAGTGCAGCGACAGCTTTCTTT. Translating gives CAWSAATAFF.

This clonotype has a handful of counts. The V call is TRBV6-5, the J call TRBJ2-7; the D call may be TRBD1 or TRBD2 (5 bases each). The germline V gene has CDR1 MNHEY and CDR2 SVGAGI. This CDR3 region has 11 residues. The V gene lost 8 bases and the J gene lost 9 bases, with 14 bases spanning the gap. The CDR3 bases are TGTGCCAGCGGAGAGGGGTTACGGCAGTACTTC. Translated, it gives CASGEGLRQYF.

The chain is built from TRBV27 and TRBJ2-6; D not certain. CDR3 length: 13 residues. The V end lost 8 bases, the J end lost 0 bases, and 5 bases lay between the germline ends. The germline gives CDR1 MNHEY, CDR2 SMNVEV (reference sequence). CDR3 coding DNA: TGTGCCAGCTCGTTCTCTGGGGCCAACGTCCTGACTTTC. Translated, it gives CASSFSGANVLTF.

The J gene is TRBJ2-1, the V gene TRBV19; the match to TRBD2 covers 9 bases. V gave up 7 bases and J gave up 9 bases; unmatched junction bases: 4. Germline V gene lookup returns CDR1 LNHDA and CDR2 SQIVND (reference sequence). This CDR3 region has 12 residues. CDR3 nucleotides: TGTGCCAGTAATCTTAGCGGGGGTGAGCAGTTCTTC. Its translation: CASNLSGGEQFF.

The chain links TRBV30 to TRBJ2-7; 8 bases align to TRBD1. This CDR3 comprises 16 residues. With V trimmed by 0 bases and J by 0 bases, 7 bases remained unmatched. The V gene's germline CDR1 is GTSNPN and CDR2 SVGIG (reference sequence). The CDR3 protein is CAWSVGQGWGSYEQYF. In DNA, the CDR3 is TGTGCCTGGAGTGTAGGACAGGGATGGGGCTCCTACGAGCAGTACTTC.

The chain uses TRBV20-1 and TRBJ2-7, with D uncertain. V was pared by 1 base and J by 3 bases, with 10 bases between. The CDR3 consists of 13 residues. Germline V gene lookup returns CDR1 DFQATT and CDR2 SNEGSKA (reference sequence). CDR3 nucleotides: TGCAGTGCTAGAGTCCCATACAACTACGAGCAGTACTTC. It encodes CSARVPYNYEQYF.

This sequence joins TRBV9 and TRBJ2-6; D is uncertain. Trimming took 2 bases from V and 2 from J, leaving 14 bases between them. The CDR3 has 17 amino acids. From germline, CDR1 is SGDLS and CDR2 YYNGEE. In DNA form, the CDR3 reads TGTGCCAGCAGCGTTCAGGTCCACGGCGCTGGGGCCAACGTCCTGACTTTC. It codes for CASSVQVHGAGANVLTF.

The V and J genes are TRBV6-2 or TRBV6-3 and TRBJ2-1; D is unclear. The CDR3 contains 11 residues. CDR1 and CDR2 from the germline V gene are MNHEY and SVGEGT. V gave up 0 bases and J gave up 8 bases, with 2 bases separating them. CDR3 sequence (DNA): TGTGCCAGCAGTTACTCCGATGAGCAGTTCTTC. Its protein product is CASSYSDEQFF.

The CDR3 loop reads CASRSAGGWDTEAFF. CDR3 DNA sequence: TGTGCCAGCAGATCCGCCGGGGGCTGGGACACTGAAGCTTTCTTT. The V gene is TRBV2, the J gene TRBJ1-1, with D maybe TRBD1 (6 bases). Deletions cut 6 bases from V and 3 bases from J, with 17 bases between. The CDR3 spans 15 residues. Germline V gene lookup returns CDR1 SNHLY and CDR2 FYNNEI.

The chain recombines TRBV12-3 or TRBV12-4 with TRBJ2-3; D perhaps matches TRBD2 (5 bases). Trimming left V 5 bases short and J 5 bases short, with 11 bases between. This CDR3 contains 13 residues. The CDR3 loop reads CASSASAGDTQYF. The DNA of the CDR3 is TGTGCCAGCAGTGCCTCCGCGGGAGATACGCAGTATTTT.

The CDR3 nucleotides are TGTGCCAGCAGTGAGGGCCCCTGGGATACTGAAGCTTTCTTT. Translation: CASSEGPWDTEAFF. The chain recombines TRBV2 with TRBJ1-1; D ambiguous. The germline V and J ends were trimmed by 3 bases and 5 bases, with 13 bases remaining between them. Germline V lookup: CDR1 SNHLY, CDR2 FYNNEI. The CDR3 extends over 14 amino acids.

The rearrangement uses TRBV28 and TRBJ2-7; no clear D gene. The germline gives CDR1 MDHEN, CDR2 SYDVKM. With 7 bases removed from V and 1 base from J, the gap between germline ends came to 20 bases. CDR3 length: 16 residues. The CDR3 DNA reads TGTGCCAGCACCGCCGCATGGACCGCAGATTCCTACGAGCAGTACTTC. Encoded protein: CASTAAWTADSYEQYF.

The V gene is TRBV6-5, the J gene TRBJ2-1, with D uncertain. The CDR3 loop spans 12 amino acids. Germline CDR1 and CDR2: MNHEY and SVGAGI. V gave up 6 bases and J gave up 8 bases, with 11 bases separating them. CDR3 nucleotides: TGTGCCAGCAGGCCCCACGGAGATGAGCAGTTCTTC. Its translation is CASRPHGDEQFF.

V and J are TRBV6-5 and TRBJ1-4, with D possibly TRBD1 on 6 matching bases. The germline V gene has CDR1 MNHEY and CDR2 SVGAGI. Deletions cut 6 bases from V and 7 bases from J, with 18 bases between. There are 15 residues in the CDR3. This CDR3 reads CASSQGGGAGEKLFF. In nucleotides, the CDR3 is TGTGCCAGCAGCCAAGGAGGGGGGGCAGGTGAAAAACTGTTTTTT.

This clonotype was seen a handful of times. The chain couples TRBV19 to TRBJ1-5; 12 bases fit TRBD1. The J segment lost 6 bases and the V segment lost 5 bases, leaving 5 bases of the junction unmatched. This CDR3 contains 15 residues. Per the germline V gene, CDR1 is LNHDA and CDR2 is SQIVND (reference sequence). The CDR3 sequence: CASSRDRGQVQPQHF. DNA for the CDR3: TGTGCCAGTAGTCGGGACAGGGGGCAAGTTCAGCCCCAGCATTTT. The variable domain in full, completed from reference TRBV19 and TRBJ1-5, reads DGGITQSPKYLFRKEGQNVTLSCEQNLNHDAMYWYRQDPGQGLRLIYYSQIVNDFQKGDIAEGYSVSREKKESFPLTVTSAQKNPTAFYLCASSRDRGQVQPQHFGDGTRLSIL.

This chain connects TRBV30 to TRBJ2-2, with D perhaps TRBD1 (6 bases). V was clipped by 2 bases and J by 2 bases, with 21 bases between them. CDR3 size: 18 residues. Germline lookup yields CDR1 GTSNPN and CDR2 SVGIG (reference sequence). The CDR3 sequence is CAWSPLPGTPSNTGELFF. In DNA, the CDR3 is TGTGCCTGGAGTCCCCTTCCCGGGACACCAAGCAACACCGGGGAGCTGTTTTTT.

This clonotype appeared a few times. This chain joins TRBV7-8 and TRBJ2-3, with 9 positions matching TRBD1. V shed 6 bases, J shed 6 bases, and the junction held 10 bases outside the gene matches. The CDR3 is made up of 15 amino acids. Per the germline V gene, CDR1 is SGHVS and CDR2 is FQNEAQ. The CDR3 DNA reads as TGTGCCAGCAGATTCCGGGACAGGGTGGTCGATACGCAGTATTTT. It encodes CASRFRDRVVDTQYF. The full variable domain, in which reference TRBV7-8 and TRBJ2-3 provide the parts outside the CDR3, is GAGVSQSPRYKVAKRGQDVALRCDPISGHVSLFWYQQALGQGPEFLTYFQNEAQLDKSGLPSDRFFAERPEGSVSTLKIQRTQQEDSAVYLCASRFRDRVVDTQYFGPGTRLTVL.

V is TRBV7-9 and J is TRBJ2-5; 8 nucleotides line up with TRBD1. With V trimmed by 5 bases and J by 0 bases, 5 bases remained unmatched. Germline V gene data show CDR1 as SEHNR and CDR2 as FQNEAQ (reference sequence). This CDR3 has 15 residues. CDR3 residues: CASSLRQGYQETQYF. The CDR3 region has the DNA TGTGCCAGCAGCCTAAGACAGGGGTACCAAGAGACCCAGTACTTC. Together with reference TRBV7-9 and TRBJ2-5, the CDR3 gives the full variable domain: DTGVSQNPRHKITKRGQNVTFRCDPISEHNRLYWYRQTLGQGPEFLTYFQNEAQLEKSRLLSDRFSAERPKGSFSTLEIQRTEQGDSAMYLCASSLRQGYQETQYFGPGTRLLVL.

V and J are TRBV29-1 and TRBJ2-7; TRBD1 aligns across 8 bases. Unmatched junction bases numbered 7, after V lost 1 base and J lost 2 bases. This CDR3 is 15 amino acids long. CDR1 and CDR2 from the germline V gene are SQVTM and ANQGSEA. The CDR3 here is CSVEVRGQDTYEQYF. The DNA of the CDR3 is TGCAGCGTTGAAGTGCGGGGACAGGACACCTACGAGCAGTACTTC.

As DNA, the CDR3 is TGTGCCAGCAGAACTGGGGGAGACCGTGGTGAGCAGTACTTC. This gives the protein CASRTGGDRGEQYF. This chain uses TRBV28 with TRBJ2-7; either TRBD1 or TRBD2 may supply D (5 bases each). Germline values: CDR1 MDHEN, CDR2 SYDVKM. The CDR3 spans 14 residues. V was clipped by 6 bases and J by 7 bases, with 19 bases between them. Together with reference TRBV28 and TRBJ2-7, the CDR3 gives the full variable domain: DVKVTQSSRYLVKRTGEKVFLECVQDMDHENMFWYRQDPGLGLRLIYFSYDVKMKEKGDIPEGYSVSREKKERFSLILESASTNQTSMYLCASRTGGDRGEQYFGPGTRLTVT.

CDR3 nucleotide sequence: TGTGCCAGACCAGGGGGAACCGGGGAGCTGTTTTTT. It is translated as CARPGGTGELFF. The chain is built from TRBV7-9 and TRBJ2-2, with 7 bases that match TRBD1. With V trimmed by 9 bases and J by 5 bases, 3 bases remained unmatched. Germline V gene data show CDR1 as SEHNR and CDR2 as FQNEAQ (reference sequence). The CDR3 is 12 amino acids.

This chain joins TRBV9 and TRBJ2-7, with TRBD2 identical over 7 bases. Losses at the gene ends were 0 bases for V and 1 base for J; bases not matched to a gene: 4. Germline CDR1 reads SGDLS; CDR2 reads YYNGEE. This CDR3 spans 15 amino acids. The CDR3 DNA follows: TGTGCCAGCAGCGTAGGGGCGGGGGTTTCCTACGAGCAGTACTTC. The encoded protein is CASSVGAGVSYEQYF.

This clonotype was picked up one time. The chain uses TRBV14 and TRBJ2-2; D gene ambiguous. The length of the CDR3 is 15 residues. Germline V CDR1 and CDR2: SGHDN, FVKESK. Trimming pared 4 bases from V and 2 bases from J, leaving 11 bases between. The CDR3: CASSRWKGNTGELFF. The CDR3 DNA reads TGTGCCAGCAGCCGGTGGAAAGGAAACACCGGGGAGCTGTTTTTT.

The rearrangement joins TRBV9 to TRBJ2-7; D gene ambiguous. Per germline, CDR1 SGDLS and CDR2 YYNGEE. Trimming took 0 bases from V and 5 from J, leaving 15 bases between them. The CDR3 is 15 amino acids. DNA for the CDR3: TGTGCCAGCAGCGTAGCTCCCACCTTAGTGGACGAGCAGTACTTC. Encoded protein: CASSVAPTLVDEQYF.

The chain couples TRBV29-1 to TRBJ2-2; weak D call: TRBD2 (5 bases). Trimming left V 6 bases short and J 0 bases short, with 11 bases between. This CDR3 spans 14 amino acids. Germline V gene sequence: CDR1 SQVTM, CDR2 ANQGSEA. The CDR3 is CSVGEISNTGELFF. For the CDR3, the DNA is TGCAGCGTCGGGGAAATCTCGAACACCGGGGAGCTGTTTTTT.

The chain has TRBV12-3 or TRBV12-4 and TRBJ2-3, with 9 bases that match TRBD1. The CDR3 has 12 residues. In DNA form, the CDR3 reads TGTGCAACAGGGGGCGCGACAGATACGCAGTATTTT. Encoded protein: CATGGATDTQYF.

This CDR3 is CSVEEGAIYGYTF. The CDR3, as DNA: TGCAGCGTTGAGGAGGGGGCCATCTATGGCTACACCTTC. The chain couples TRBV29-1 to TRBJ1-2, with 7 positions matching TRBD1. The CDR3 covers 13 residues. Trimming removed 3 bases from V and 4 bases from J; junction bases left unmatched: 5. Germline V lookup: CDR1 SQVTM, CDR2 ANQGSEA.

The chain joins TRBV12-3 or TRBV12-4 to TRBJ1-5; tentatively, D is TRBD1 (5 bases). The CDR3 has 13 residues. Trimming removed 5 bases from V and 7 bases from J, with 12 bases in between. The CDR3 DNA reads TGTGCCAGCAGTATACGTCAGGGCCAGCCCCAGCATTTT. This codes for CASSIRQGQPQHF.

The V call is TRBV7-3, the J call TRBJ1-5, with D maybe TRBD1 (6 bases). The V and J ends lost 5 bases and 3 bases respectively, with 14 bases between them. The CDR3 is 15 residues long. Germline CDR1 is SGHTA and CDR2 is FQGTGA. CDR3 sequence reads: CASSPVGGINQPQHF. DNA of the CDR3: TGTGCCAGCAGCCCAGTAGGGGGAATCAATCAGCCCCAGCATTTT.

This chain joins TRBV6-1 and TRBJ2-5, with D tentatively TRBD1 (6 bases). Between the trimmed V and J ends, which lost 3 bases and 1 base, there was a span of 21 bases. Germline V gives CDR1 MNHNS, CDR2 SASEGT. The CDR3 is made up of 18 amino acids. CDR3: CASSEYPAAGTFQETQYF. CDR3 nucleotide sequence: TGTGCCAGCAGTGAGTACCCAGCCGCCGGGACATTCCAAGAGACCCAGTACTTC.